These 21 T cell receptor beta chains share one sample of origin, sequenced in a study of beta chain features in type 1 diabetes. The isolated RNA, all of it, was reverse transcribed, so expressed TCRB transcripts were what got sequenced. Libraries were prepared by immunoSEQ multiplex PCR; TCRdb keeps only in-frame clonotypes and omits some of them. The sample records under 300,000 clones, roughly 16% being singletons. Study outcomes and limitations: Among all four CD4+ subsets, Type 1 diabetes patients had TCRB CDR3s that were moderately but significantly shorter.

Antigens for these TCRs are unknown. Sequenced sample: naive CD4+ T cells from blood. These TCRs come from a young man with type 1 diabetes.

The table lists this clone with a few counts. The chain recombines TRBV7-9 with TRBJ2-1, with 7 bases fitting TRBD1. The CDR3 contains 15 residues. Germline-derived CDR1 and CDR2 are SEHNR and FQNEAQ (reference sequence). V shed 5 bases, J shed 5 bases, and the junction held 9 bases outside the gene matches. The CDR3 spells CASSRNRGVDNEQFF. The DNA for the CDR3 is TGTGCCAGCAGCCGGAACAGGGGCGTTGACAATGAGCAGTTCTTC.

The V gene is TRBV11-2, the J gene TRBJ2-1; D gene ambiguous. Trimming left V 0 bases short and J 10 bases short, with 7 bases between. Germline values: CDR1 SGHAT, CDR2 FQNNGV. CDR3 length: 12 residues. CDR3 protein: CASSLDEREQFF. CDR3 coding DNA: TGTGCCAGCAGCTTAGATGAGAGGGAGCAGTTCTTC.

The CDR3 loop reads CASSQGVQSGANVLTF. In DNA form, the CDR3 reads TGCGCCAGCAGCCAAGGAGTCCAGTCTGGGGCCAACGTCCTGACTTTC. The chain recombines TRBV4-1 with TRBJ2-6; no definite D call. Looked up from germline, CDR1 is MGHRA and CDR2 is YSYEKL. CDR3 size: 16 residues. V lost 1 base and J 1 base, leaving 8 bases between the germline ends.

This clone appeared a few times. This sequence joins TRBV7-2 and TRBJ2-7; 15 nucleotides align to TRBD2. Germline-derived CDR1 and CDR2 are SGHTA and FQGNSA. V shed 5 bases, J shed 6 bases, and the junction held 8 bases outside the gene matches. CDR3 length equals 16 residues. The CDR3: CASSHGLAGGMSEQYF. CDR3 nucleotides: TGTGCCAGCAGCCACGGACTAGCGGGAGGGATGAGCGAGCAGTACTTC.

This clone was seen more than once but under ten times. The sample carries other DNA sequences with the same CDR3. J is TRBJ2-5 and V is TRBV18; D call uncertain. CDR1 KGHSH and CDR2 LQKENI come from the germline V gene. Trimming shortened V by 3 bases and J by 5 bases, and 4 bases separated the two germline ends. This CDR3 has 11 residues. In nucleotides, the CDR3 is TGTGCCAGCTCACCTGGGGAGACCCAGTACTTC. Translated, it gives CASSPGETQYF.

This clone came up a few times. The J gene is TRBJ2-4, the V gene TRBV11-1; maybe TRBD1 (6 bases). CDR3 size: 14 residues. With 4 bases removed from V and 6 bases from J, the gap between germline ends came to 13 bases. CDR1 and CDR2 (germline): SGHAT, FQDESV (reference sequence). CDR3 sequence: CASSYQGLGNIQYF. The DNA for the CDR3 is TGTGCCAGCAGCTATCAGGGGCTTGGAAACATTCAGTACTTC.

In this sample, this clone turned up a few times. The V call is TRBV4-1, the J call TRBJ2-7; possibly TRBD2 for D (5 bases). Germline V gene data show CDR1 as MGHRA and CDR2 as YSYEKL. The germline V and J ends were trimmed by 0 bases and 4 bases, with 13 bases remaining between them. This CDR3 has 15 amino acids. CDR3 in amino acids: CASSQDRGLAYEQYF. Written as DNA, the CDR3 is TGCGCCAGCAGCCAAGATAGAGGACTGGCGTACGAGCAGTACTTC.

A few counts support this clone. CDR3 sequence reads: CASSQTQRGEQFF. The CDR3 nucleotides are TGTGCCAGCAGCCAGACACAAAGGGGTGAGCAGTTCTTC. The J gene is TRBJ2-1, the V gene TRBV14; TRBD1 might be the D (5 bases). CDR3 length equals 13 residues. Germline V gene sequence: CDR1 SGHDN, CDR2 FVKESK. Trimming left V 3 bases short and J 9 bases short, with 12 bases between. The full variable domain, in which reference TRBV14 and TRBJ2-1 provide the parts outside the CDR3, is EAGVTQFPSHSVIEKGQTVTLRCDPISGHDNLYWYRRVMGKEIKFLLHFVKESKQDESGMPNNRFLAERTGGTYSTLKVQPAELEDSGVYFCASSQTQRGEQFFGPGTRLTVL.

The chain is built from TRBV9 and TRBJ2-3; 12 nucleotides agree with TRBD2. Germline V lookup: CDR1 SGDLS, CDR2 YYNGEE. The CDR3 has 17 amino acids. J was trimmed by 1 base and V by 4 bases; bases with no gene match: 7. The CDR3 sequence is CASSPSTSGRGTDTQYF. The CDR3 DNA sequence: TGTGCCAGCAGCCCTTCGACTAGCGGGAGAGGCACAGATACGCAGTATTTT.

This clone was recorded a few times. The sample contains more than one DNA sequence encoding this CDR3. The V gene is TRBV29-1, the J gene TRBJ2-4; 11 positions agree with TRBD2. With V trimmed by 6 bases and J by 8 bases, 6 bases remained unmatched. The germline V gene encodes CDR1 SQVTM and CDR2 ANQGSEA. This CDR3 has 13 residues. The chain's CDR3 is CSVPGLAEDIQYF. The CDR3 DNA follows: TGCAGCGTGCCGGGACTAGCGGAAGACATTCAGTACTTC.

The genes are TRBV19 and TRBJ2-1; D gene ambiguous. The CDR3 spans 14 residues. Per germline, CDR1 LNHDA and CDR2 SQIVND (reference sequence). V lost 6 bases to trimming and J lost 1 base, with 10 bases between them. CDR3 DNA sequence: TGTGCCAGTAGGCGCCTAGGGTCCTACAATGAGCAGTTCTTC. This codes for CASRRLGSYNEQFF.

The CDR3 loop reads CAWRRDLSNYGYTF. The CDR3 coding sequence is TGTGCCTGGAGGAGGGACCTGAGTAACTATGGCTACACCTTC. This sequence joins TRBV30 and TRBJ1-2; D is perhaps TRBD1 (5 bases). Germline-derived CDR1 and CDR2 are GTSNPN and SVGIG (reference sequence). The V gene lost 3 bases and the J gene lost 1 base, with 12 bases spanning the gap. This CDR3 contains 14 residues.

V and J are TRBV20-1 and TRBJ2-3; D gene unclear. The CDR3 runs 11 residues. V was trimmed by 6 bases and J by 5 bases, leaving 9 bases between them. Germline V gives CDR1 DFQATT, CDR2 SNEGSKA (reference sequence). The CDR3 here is CSAASGDTQYF. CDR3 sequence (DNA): TGCAGTGCCGCCTCCGGAGATACGCAGTATTTT.

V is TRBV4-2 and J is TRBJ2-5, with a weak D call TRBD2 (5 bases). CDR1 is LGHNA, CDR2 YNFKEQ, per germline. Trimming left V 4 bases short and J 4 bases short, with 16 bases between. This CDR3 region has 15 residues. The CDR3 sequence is CASSLGTRESETQYF. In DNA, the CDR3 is TGTGCCAGCAGCCTTGGAACTCGGGAATCAGAGACCCAGTACTTC.

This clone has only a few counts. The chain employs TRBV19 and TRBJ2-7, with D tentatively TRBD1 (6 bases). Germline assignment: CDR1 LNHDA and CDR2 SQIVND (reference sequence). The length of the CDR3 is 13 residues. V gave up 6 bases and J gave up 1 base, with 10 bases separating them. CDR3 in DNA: TGTGCCAGTAGCCCCGGACAGTCCTACGAGCAGTACTTC. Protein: CASSPGQSYEQYF.

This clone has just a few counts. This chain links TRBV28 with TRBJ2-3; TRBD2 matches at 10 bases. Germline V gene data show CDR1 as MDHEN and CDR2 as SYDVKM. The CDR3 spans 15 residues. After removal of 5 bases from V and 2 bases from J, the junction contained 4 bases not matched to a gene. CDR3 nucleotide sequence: TGTGCCAGCAGTCTAAGCGGGAGGGCCACAGATACGCAGTATTTT. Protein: CASSLSGRATDTQYF.

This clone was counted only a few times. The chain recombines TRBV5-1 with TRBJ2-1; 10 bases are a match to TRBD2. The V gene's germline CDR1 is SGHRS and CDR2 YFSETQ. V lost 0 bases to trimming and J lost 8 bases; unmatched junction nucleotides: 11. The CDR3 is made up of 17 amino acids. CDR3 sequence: CASSLAKAGGFGDEQFF. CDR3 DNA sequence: TGCGCCAGCAGCTTGGCCAAAGCGGGAGGGTTTGGGGATGAGCAGTTCTTC.

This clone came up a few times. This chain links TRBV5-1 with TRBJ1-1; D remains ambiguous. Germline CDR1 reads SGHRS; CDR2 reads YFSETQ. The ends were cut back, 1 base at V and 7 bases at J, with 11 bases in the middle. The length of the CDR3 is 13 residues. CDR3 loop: CASSLLGQLEAFF. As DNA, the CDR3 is TGCGCCAGCAGCTTGTTAGGTCAGCTTGAAGCTTTCTTT.

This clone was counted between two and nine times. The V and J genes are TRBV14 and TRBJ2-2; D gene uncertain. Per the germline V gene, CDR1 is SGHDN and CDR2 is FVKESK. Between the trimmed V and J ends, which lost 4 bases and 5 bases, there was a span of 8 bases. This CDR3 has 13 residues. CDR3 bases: TGTGCCAGCAGCCCCAGAACAACCGGGGAGCTGTTTTTT. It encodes CASSPRTTGELFF.

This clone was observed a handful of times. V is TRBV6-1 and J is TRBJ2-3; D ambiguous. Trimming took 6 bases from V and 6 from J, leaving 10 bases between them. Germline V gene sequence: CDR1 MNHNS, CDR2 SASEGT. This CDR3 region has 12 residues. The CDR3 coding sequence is TGTGCCAGCAGCCGACTTGAGGATACGCAGTATTTT. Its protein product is CASSRLEDTQYF.

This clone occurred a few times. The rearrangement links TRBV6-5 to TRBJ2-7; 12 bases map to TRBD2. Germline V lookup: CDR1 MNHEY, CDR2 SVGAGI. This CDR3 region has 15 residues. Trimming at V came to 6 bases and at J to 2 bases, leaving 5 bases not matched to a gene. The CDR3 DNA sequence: TGTGCCAGCAGGGGACTAGCGGGTCAACCCTACGAGCAGTACTTC. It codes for CASRGLAGQPYEQYF.